A single sample gave rise to the 24 T cell receptor beta chains below, sequenced in a study of blood T cell repertoires in COVID-19. Sequencing used immunoSEQ multiplex PCR; TCRdb keeps in-frame clones, though not all of them. The table records some 150,000 clones, around 90% of them present only once. The specimen sequenced was peripheral blood. Receptors originate from a woman aged 45-65 years with acute or convalescent COVID-19.

The rearrangement links TRBV3-1 (or the pseudogene TRBV3-2) to TRBJ2-5; possibly TRBD2 for D (5 bases). Between the trimmed V and J ends, which lost 0 bases and 5 bases, there was a span of 10 bases. CDR3 size: 14 residues. CDR1 and CDR2 (germline): LGHDT, YNNKEL (reference sequence). The CDR3 loop is CASSQDLGVETQYF. In nucleotides, the CDR3 is TGTGCCAGCAGCCAAGACTTGGGAGTCGAGACCCAGTACTTC.

The chain recombines TRBV11-2 with TRBJ1-2; D is possibly TRBD1 (5 bases). The V gene's germline CDR1 is SGHAT and CDR2 FQNNGV. This CDR3 comprises 16 residues. V was pared by 5 bases and J by 4 bases, with 20 bases between. The CDR3 region is CASSRSSGPYGYGYTF. For the CDR3, the DNA is TGTGCCAGCAGCCGCTCGTCAGGGCCGTACGGCTATGGCTACACCTTC.

The rearrangement joins TRBV27 to TRBJ2-3, with 10 bases identical to TRBD1. CDR1 is MNHEY, CDR2 SMNVEV, per germline (reference sequence). The CDR3 runs 15 residues. V was pared by 3 bases and J by 6 bases, with 6 bases of the junction left unmatched. CDR3 DNA sequence: TGTGCCAGCAGTTTCCCGACAGGGGGCTGGGATACGCAGTATTTT. Its translation: CASSFPTGGWDTQYF.

V and J are TRBV15 and TRBJ1-2; 7 bases map to TRBD1. Per germline, CDR1 LNHNV and CDR2 YYDKDF (reference sequence). This CDR3 contains 15 residues. Germline trimming cut 5 bases from V and 4 bases from J; bases unmatched to any gene: 10. CDR3 loop: CATSGDRQGLYGYTF. The DNA of the CDR3 is TGTGCCACCAGCGGGGACAGACAGGGCCTCTATGGCTACACCTTC. The full variable domain, completed using reference TRBV15 and TRBJ1-2, is DAMVIQNPRYQVTQFGKPVTLSCSQTLNHNVMYWYQQKSSQAPKLLFHYYDKDFNNEADTPDNFQSRRPNTSFCFLDIRSPGLGDTAMYLCATSGDRQGLYGYTFGSGTRLTVV.

The gene calls are TRBV27 and TRBJ2-7; D possibly corresponds to TRBD1 (7 bases). Germline values: CDR1 MNHEY, CDR2 SMNVEV (reference sequence). Trimming removed 4 bases from V and 7 bases from J, with 14 bases in between. The CDR3 extends over 13 amino acids. The CDR3 DNA reads TGTGCCAGCAGTTCCATCAGGGGGGTGGAGCAGTACTTC. It yields the protein CASSSIRGVEQYF.

This chain links TRBV6-2 or TRBV6-3 with TRBJ1-1, with D hard to call. V lost 6 bases, J lost 0 bases, and 11 bases lay in between. This CDR3 is built from 14 residues. The germline V gene encodes CDR1 MNHEY and CDR2 SVGEGT. The CDR3 DNA reads TGTGCCAGCAGCCCCAGGTCATTGAACACTGAAGCTTTCTTT. Translation gives CASSPRSLNTEAFF.

The table lists this clone with a count of one. The chain carries TRBV3-1 (or the pseudogene TRBV3-2) and TRBJ2-7, with D possibly matching TRBD1 (5 bases). From germline, CDR1 is LGHDT and CDR2 YNNKEL (reference sequence). Deletions cut 1 base from V and 1 base from J, with 11 bases between. This CDR3 is 15 amino acids long. The CDR3 sequence: CASSQGKGLSYEQYF. Here the CDR3 DNA reads TGTGCCAGCAGCCAAGGCAAGGGGCTTTCCTACGAGCAGTACTTC.

The V call is TRBV5-1, the J call TRBJ2-7; 9 nucleotides agree with TRBD1. The CDR3 runs to 14 residues. V dropped 3 bases and J dropped 4; count of bases not matched to a gene: 5. Germline loops: CDR1 SGHRS, CDR2 YFSETQ. The CDR3 nucleotides are TGCGCCAGCAGCTCCCGACAGGGGGTTTACGAGCAGTACTTC. Protein sequence: CASSSRQGVYEQYF.

V gene TRBV30 combines with J gene TRBJ1-3; the match to TRBD1 covers 9 bases. V lost 0 bases, J lost 8 bases, and 5 bases stayed unmatched. There are 14 residues in the CDR3. Germline lookup yields CDR1 GTSNPN and CDR2 SVGIG (reference sequence). The CDR3 is CAWSVQGAVDTIYF. The CDR3 coding sequence is TGTGCCTGGAGTGTACAGGGGGCGGTAGACACCATATATTTT.

The chain links TRBV2 to TRBJ2-1; 9 bases match TRBD2. This CDR3 is built from 15 residues. Germline CDR1 reads SNHLY; CDR2 reads FYNNEI. V was pared by 6 bases and J by 4 bases, with 7 bases of the junction left unmatched. The CDR3 sequence is CASRTGTSPYNEQFF. In DNA form, the CDR3 reads TGTGCCAGCAGGACCGGGACTAGCCCGTACAATGAGCAGTTCTTC.

This chain uses TRBV19 with TRBJ2-2, with TRBD2 matching over 9 bases. This CDR3 has 14 residues. The V gene end was trimmed by 2 bases and the J gene end by 6 bases; junction bases not matched to a gene: 1. CDR1 is LNHDA and CDR2 is SQIVND in the germline V gene (reference sequence). The CDR3 DNA is TGTGCCAGTAGTATACTAGCGGGACCCGGGGAGCTGTTTTTT. Translating gives CASSILAGPGELFF.

The chain links TRBV7-9 to TRBJ1-2, with TRBD1 as a possible D gene (6 bases). V lost 1 base to trimming and J lost 3 bases, with 12 bases between them. This CDR3 is built from 15 residues. Looked up from germline, CDR1 is SEHNR and CDR2 is FQNEAQ (reference sequence). The DNA for the CDR3 is TGTGCCAGCAGCTTAGGGGAGGGGGACTACTATGGCTACACCTTC. Translated, it gives CASSLGEGDYYGYTF.

This chain joins TRBV3-1 (or the pseudogene TRBV3-2) and TRBJ2-1; D remains ambiguous. The germline CDR1 and CDR2 sequences are LGHDT and YNNKEL (reference sequence). The CDR3 is made up of 14 amino acids. The V end lost 4 bases, the J end lost 4 bases, and 11 bases lay between the germline ends. CDR3 region: CASSPSRTYNEQFF. The DNA for the CDR3 is TGTGCCAGCAGCCCATCTCGAACTTACAATGAGCAGTTCTTC.

The chain recombines TRBV7-8 with TRBJ1-1; TRBD1 matches at 7 bases. The germline V gene has CDR1 SGHVS and CDR2 FQNEAQ. The CDR3 spans 14 residues. J lost 7 bases, V lost 0 bases, and 5 bases had no gene match. The CDR3 DNA sequence: TGTGCCAGCAGCTTAGCCGCAGGGGGGTATGAAGCTTTCTTT. Its protein is CASSLAAGGYEAFF.

This chain uses TRBV6-2 or TRBV6-3 with TRBJ1-1; D gene ambiguous. CDR3 size: 13 residues. Trimming took off 4 bases at V and 0 bases at J, with 6 bases between the two ends. Germline lookup yields CDR1 MNHEY and CDR2 SVGEGT. DNA for the CDR3: TGTGCCAGCAGTTTCACACTGAACACTGAAGCTTTCTTT. This sequence encodes CASSFTLNTEAFF.

The chain uses TRBV7-2 and TRBJ1-5, with D perhaps TRBD1 (6 bases). CDR3 size: 14 residues. The V end was cut by 5 bases, the J end by 0 bases, with 8 bases between. CDR1 SGHTA and CDR2 FQGNSA come from the germline V gene. CDR3 loop: CASSGQYSNQPQHF. DNA for the CDR3: TGTGCCAGCAGCGGACAGTATAGCAATCAGCCCCAGCATTTT. The full variable domain, in which reference TRBV7-2 and TRBJ1-5 provide the parts outside the CDR3, is GAGVSQSPSNKVTEKGKDVELRCDPISGHTALYWYRQSLGQGLEFLIYFQGNSAPDKSGLPSDRFSAERTGGSVSTLTIQRTQQEDSAVYLCASSGQYSNQPQHFGDGTRLSIL.

The V gene is TRBV6-6, the J gene TRBJ1-4, with 7 positions matching TRBD1. Losses at the gene ends were 8 bases for V and 7 bases for J; bases not matched to a gene: 7. The length of the CDR3 is 13 residues. The V gene's germline CDR1 is MNHNY and CDR2 SVGAGI (reference sequence). The CDR3 region is CASGDREAEKLFF. In nucleotides, the CDR3 is TGTGCCAGCGGAGACAGGGAGGCTGAAAAACTGTTTTTT.

This rearrangement joins TRBV19 to TRBJ1-6; 10 bases map to TRBD1. The CDR3 covers 17 residues. Germline CDR1 reads LNHDA; CDR2 reads SQIVND (reference sequence). The J segment lost 10 bases and the V segment lost 3 bases, leaving 12 bases of the junction unmatched. The CDR3 nucleotides are TGTGCCAGTAGTATTCCCACGGGACAGGGGTCTGGCTCACCCCTCCACTTT. This sequence encodes CASSIPTGQGSGSPLHF. Looking up the rest from reference TRBV19 and TRBJ1-6 gives the full variable domain: DGGITQSPKYLFRKEGQNVTLSCEQNLNHDAMYWYRQDPGQGLRLIYYSQIVNDFQKGDIAEGYSVSREKKESFPLTVTSAQKNPTAFYLCASSIPTGQGSGSPLHFGNGTRLTVT.

This clone showed up just once. The genes are TRBV30 and TRBJ1-2; D remains unclear. Germline V gene data show CDR1 as GTSNPN and CDR2 as SVGIG (reference sequence). The V gene lost 5 bases and the J gene lost 3 bases, with 16 bases spanning the gap. This CDR3 contains 14 residues. The CDR3 region is CAWGPPGLDYGYTF. Here the CDR3 DNA reads TGTGCCTGGGGTCCGCCAGGCCTTGACTATGGCTACACCTTC.

The chain combines TRBV7-9 with TRBJ1-2; TRBD1 might be the D (5 bases). V lost 5 bases and J lost 4, with 14 bases in between. Germline lookup yields CDR1 SEHNR and CDR2 FQNEAQ (reference sequence). The CDR3 is 14 amino acids. The DNA for the CDR3 is TGTGCCAGCAGCAGTTTGACAGTCGGCTATGGCTACACCTTC. Its protein product is CASSSLTVGYGYTF.

The chain is built from TRBV5-4 and TRBJ1-4; the D gene is possibly TRBD1 (6 bases). This CDR3 spans 14 amino acids. Germline CDR1 SGHNT, CDR2 YYREEE (reference sequence). Trimming pared 3 bases from V and 4 bases from J, leaving 10 bases between. CDR3 coding DNA: TGTGCCAGCAGCTCCCAGGGGAGTAATGAAAAACTGTTTTTT. It yields the protein CASSSQGSNEKLFF.

In its sample, this clone was seen once. The V and J genes are TRBV29-1 and TRBJ2-5; 9 nucleotides align to TRBD1. The CDR3 loop spans 13 amino acids. The J segment lost 5 bases and the V segment lost 7 bases, leaving 8 bases of the junction unmatched. Germline lookup yields CDR1 SQVTM and CDR2 ANQGSEA. CDR3 coding DNA: TGCAGCGCTCCGGGACAGGGCCTGGAGACCCAGTACTTC. Translated, it gives CSAPGQGLETQYF.

The chain recombines TRBV11-3 with TRBJ2-7, with D possibly matching TRBD2 (5 bases). The CDR3 length is 14 residues. Looked up from germline, CDR1 is SGHNT and CDR2 is YENEEA. V was pared by 7 bases and J by 5 bases, with 18 bases between. The CDR3 DNA reads as TGTGCCAGCACCCCGGGCGGGTACTGGGACGAGCAGTACTTC. This translates into CASTPGGYWDEQYF. The variable domain in full, completed from reference TRBV11-3 and TRBJ2-7, reads EAGVVQSPRYKIIEKKQPVAFWCNPISGHNTLYWYLQNLGQGPELLIRYENEEAVDDSQLPKDRFSAERLKGVDSTLKIQPAELGDSAVYLCASTPGGYWDEQYFGPGTRLTVT.

This sequence joins TRBV4-3 and TRBJ1-1; TRBD1 matches 8 bases. There are 15 residues in the CDR3. Trimming took 3 bases from V and 3 from J; bases not matched to a gene: 6. Germline lookup yields CDR1 LGHNA and CDR2 YSLEER. The CDR3: CASSQPTGDDTEAFF. CDR3 coding DNA: TGCGCCAGCAGCCAGCCGACAGGGGACGACACTGAAGCTTTCTTT.